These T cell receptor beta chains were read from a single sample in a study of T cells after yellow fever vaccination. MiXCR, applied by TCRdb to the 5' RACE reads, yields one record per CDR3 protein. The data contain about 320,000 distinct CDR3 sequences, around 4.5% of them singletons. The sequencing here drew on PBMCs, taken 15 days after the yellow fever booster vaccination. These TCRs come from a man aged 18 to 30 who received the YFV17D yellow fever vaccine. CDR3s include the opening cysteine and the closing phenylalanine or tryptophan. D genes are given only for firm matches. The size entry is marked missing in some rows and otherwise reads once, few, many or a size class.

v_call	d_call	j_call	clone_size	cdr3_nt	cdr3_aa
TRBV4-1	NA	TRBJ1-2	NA	TGCGCCAGCAGCCAAGACCCCGCCGGCCGGGGCTACACCTTC	CASSQDPAGRGYTF
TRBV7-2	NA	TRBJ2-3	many	TGTGCCAGCAGGATCCAGGCAGATACGCAGTATTTT	CASRIQADTQYF
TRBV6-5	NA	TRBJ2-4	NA	TGTGCCAGCAGTTCTATTTTTGGCATTCAGTACTTC	CASSSIFGIQYF
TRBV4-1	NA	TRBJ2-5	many	TGCGCCAGCAGCCGGACCTCCCGGGAAGAGACCCAGTACTTC	CASSRTSREETQYF
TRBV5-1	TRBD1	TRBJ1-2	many	TGCGCCAGCAGCTGGGGGACAGGAGACTACACCTTC	CASSWGTGDYTF
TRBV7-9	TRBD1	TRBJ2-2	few	TGTGCCAGCAGACCCCGACAGGGGAGAACCGGGGAGCTGTTTTTT	CASRPRQGRTGELFF
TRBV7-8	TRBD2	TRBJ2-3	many	TGTGCCAGCAGCAATAGCGGGGGGTCAACAGATACGCAGTATTTT	CASSNSGGSTDTQYF
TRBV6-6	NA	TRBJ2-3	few	TGTGCCAGCAGTTCCACGACAGAAAGCGTAGATACGCAGTATTTT	CASSSTTESVDTQYF
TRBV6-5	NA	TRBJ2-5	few	TGTGCCAGCAGTTACTCTTACAGGGAAGAGACCCAGTACTTC	CASSYSYREETQYF
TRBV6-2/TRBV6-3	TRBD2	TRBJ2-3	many	TGTGCCAGCAGTTCCTGGACTAGCCGCACAGATACGCAGTATTTT	CASSSWTSRTDTQYF
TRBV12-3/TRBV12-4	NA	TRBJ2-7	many	TGTGCCAGCAGCACCTCAGGGTTCCACGAGCAGTACTTC	CASSTSGFHEQYF
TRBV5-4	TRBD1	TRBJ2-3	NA	TGTGCCAGCAGCGGACAGGGCCGGGGAGATACGCAGTATTTT	CASSGQGRGDTQYF
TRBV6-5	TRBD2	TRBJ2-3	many	TGTGCCAGCAGTACAAGTCGGCGGGGGGGCCAACTCGGCACAGATACGCAGTATTTT	CASSTSRRGGQLGTDTQYF
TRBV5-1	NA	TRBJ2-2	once	TGCGCCAGCCGCCCAGGGAGTCAGGGTTGGACCGGGGAGCTGTTTTTT	CASRPGSQGWTGELFF
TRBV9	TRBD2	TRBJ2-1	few	TGTGCCAGCAGTCAGGGCAGCGGGGGGATATATGAGCAGTTCTTC	CASSQGSGGIYEQFF
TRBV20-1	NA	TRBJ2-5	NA	TGCAGTGCTTTCAGGACGGAACAAGAGACCCAGTACTTC	CSAFRTEQETQYF
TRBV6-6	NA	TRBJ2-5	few	TGTGCCAGCAGTTACCAGGAGCAAATCCAAGAGACCCAGTACTTC	CASSYQEQIQETQYF
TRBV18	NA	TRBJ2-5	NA	TGTGCCAGCTCACCCACAAAGGACGTGGAGGAGACCCAGTACTTC	CASSPTKDVEETQYF
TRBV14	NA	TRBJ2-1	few	TGTGCCAGCAGCCCGGAGCTCTCCTACAATGAGCAGTTCTTC	CASSPELSYNEQFF
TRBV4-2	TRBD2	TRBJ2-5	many	TGTGCCAGCAGCCAAGAAAGAGGGCGGGGGGGAGAGACCCAGTACTTC	CASSQERGRGGETQYF
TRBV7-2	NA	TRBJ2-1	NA	TGTGCCAGCAGCTTAAGTCAGGTCAAGGTGGATGAGCAGTTCTTC	CASSLSQVKVDEQFF
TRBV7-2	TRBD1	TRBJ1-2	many	TGTGCCAGCAGTGAGACAGGGTACTATGGCTACACCTTC	CASSETGYYGYTF
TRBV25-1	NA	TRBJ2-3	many	TGTGCCAGCAGTGAATATTTGAGGGCGGATACGCAGTATTTT	CASSEYLRADTQYF
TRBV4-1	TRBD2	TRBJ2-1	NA	TGCGCCAGCAGCCAAGGAATTAGCGGGGGCCACTCCTACAATGAGCAGTTCTTC	CASSQGISGGHSYNEQFF
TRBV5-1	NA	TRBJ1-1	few	TGCGCCAGCAGTCAGGTCGTCCCAGGGGAAAAAACTTTCTTT	CASSQVVPGEKTFF
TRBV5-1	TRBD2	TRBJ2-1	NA	TGCGCCAGCAGCTTGACGTCGGGACTAGCGGACAATGAGCAGTTCTTC	CASSLTSGLADNEQFF